These 15 T cell receptor beta chains were sequenced from one sample in a study of vaccination effects on CD4 cells after COVID-19 (dated by TCRdb to the early 2020s). These TCRs are of unknown antigen specificity. Library preparation employed the immunoSEQ multiplex PCR assay. Drawn from immuneACCESS, this table holds only the in-frame rearrangements with V and J called that TCRdb kept. Clones are partly lost; checked studies trace under half to an unresolved V gene and leave the rest unexplained. Within this sample are more than 30,000 clones, with approximately 61% of them counted one time only. The top ten hold 28% of the sample. To identify antigen-specific CD4+ T cell clonotypes by their expansion, the ViraFEST assay first stimulated PBMC with viral peptide pools and then applied TCR sequencing. After more than nine days of culture, CD4+ T cells were isolated with the EasySep CD4+ T cell isolation kit.

Sequenced here: CD4+ T cells from PBMCs cultured with HCoV-229E spike peptides, sampled before COVID-19 vaccination. The cell subset or site label here, explained by the study, means: HCoV-229E spike overlapping peptide pool stimulation. These receptors were taken from a human donor who received a COVID-19 vaccine.

The V call is TRBV5-4, the J call TRBJ2-5, with TRBD2 matching 8 bases. Germline V gene sequence: CDR1 SGHNT, CDR2 YYREEE (reference sequence). The CDR3 is 14 residues long. V lost 1 base and J lost 5; bases outside the gene matches: 4. The chain's CDR3 is CASSLRAGAETQYF. The CDR3 region has the DNA TGTGCCAGCAGCTTGCGAGCGGGGGCCGAGACCCAGTACTTC.

The chain recombines TRBV28 with TRBJ1-1; the D gene is possibly TRBD1 (5 bases). The germline V and J ends were trimmed by 1 base and 5 bases, with 11 bases remaining between them. The CDR3 length is 14 residues. Germline V gene lookup returns CDR1 MDHEN and CDR2 SYDVKM. The CDR3 region has the DNA TGTGCCAGCAGTTTATCGGGGCCTTCAACTGAAGCTTTCTTT. As protein: CASSLSGPSTEAFF. Full variable domain (remainder filled in from reference TRBV28 and TRBJ1-1): DVKVTQSSRYLVKRTGEKVFLECVQDMDHENMFWYRQDPGLGLRLIYFSYDVKMKEKGDIPEGYSVSREKKERFSLILESASTNQTSMYLCASSLSGPSTEAFFGQGTRLTVV.

As regards this clone: This sample also contains other DNA sequences that code for the same CDR3. The chain recombines TRBV6-5 with TRBJ2-7, with D maybe TRBD2 (5 bases). Deletions cut 0 bases from V and 0 bases from J, with 9 bases between. Germline-derived CDR1 and CDR2 are MNHEY and SVGAGI. The CDR3 has 15 amino acids. CDR3 region: CASSYSASGSYEQYF. DNA for the CDR3: TGTGCCAGCAGTTACTCGGCCAGCGGCTCCTACGAGCAGTACTTC.

The chain has TRBV19 and TRBJ2-5, with 12 positions matching TRBD2. Germline CDR1 and CDR2: LNHDA and SQIVND (reference sequence). The CDR3 is 15 amino acids. The ends lost 10 bases at V and 5 bases at J; junction bases unmatched: 11. The CDR3 loop reads CATRMTSGRGETQYF. DNA for the CDR3: TGTGCCACGAGAATGACTAGCGGGAGAGGTGAGACCCAGTACTTC.

This chain's CDR3 is CSVKSSGQGYEQYF. The CDR3 region has the DNA TGCAGCGTTAAATCATCAGGGCAAGGCTACGAGCAGTACTTC. This sequence joins TRBV29-1 and TRBJ2-7, with D tentatively TRBD1 (5 bases). The CDR3 loop spans 14 amino acids. V gave up 5 bases and J gave up 3 bases, with 17 bases separating them. Germline V gene lookup returns CDR1 SQVTM and CDR2 ANQGSEA.

The V call is TRBV5-6, the J call TRBJ2-5; D might be TRBD1 (5 bases). V dropped 0 bases and J dropped 1 base, with 10 bases sitting between them. Germline loops: CDR1 SGHDT, CDR2 YYEEEE. This CDR3 has 15 residues. The CDR3 protein is CASSLARQGQETQYF. The CDR3 coding sequence is TGTGCCAGCAGCTTGGCCCGTCAGGGCCAAGAGACCCAGTACTTC.

V is TRBV6-5 and J is TRBJ1-1; TRBD1 matches at 7 bases. The trim removed 11 bases at V and 1 base at J, leaving 13 bases unmatched. There are 15 residues in the CDR3. Per germline, CDR1 MNHEY and CDR2 SVGAGI. The CDR3 DNA is TGTGCCGGACGGGAACCGGGACAGAGGAACACTGAAGCTTTCTTT. It yields the protein CAGREPGQRNTEAFF.

The rearrangement links TRBV7-2 to TRBJ1-1; the D gene is possibly TRBD1 (6 bases). V dropped 3 bases and J dropped 5 bases, with 13 bases sitting between them. CDR1 and CDR2 from the germline V gene are SGHTA and FQGNSA. The length of the CDR3 is 14 residues. The CDR3 region has the DNA TGTGCCAGCAGCTTGTTTCAGGGGAGGACTGAAGCTTTCTTT. This sequence encodes CASSLFQGRTEAFF.

CDR3 residues: CASSDSGLKGARRNYGYTF. The CDR3 nucleotides are TGTGCCAGCAGTGATTCAGGCCTGAAGGGGGCGAGACGGAACTATGGCTACACCTTC. The chain has TRBV6-1 and TRBJ1-2, with 7 bases lining up with TRBD1. CDR1 MNHNS and CDR2 SASEGT come from the germline V gene. The CDR3 length is 19 residues. The ends lost 3 bases at V and 2 bases at J; junction bases unmatched: 18.

The gene calls are TRBV30 and TRBJ1-2; D uncertain. This CDR3 comprises 10 residues. Germline CDR1 GTSNPN, CDR2 SVGIG (reference sequence). The germline V and J ends were trimmed by 5 bases and 6 bases, with 7 bases remaining between them. The CDR3 DNA follows: TGTGCCTGGGCCAGAGATGGCTACACCTTC. Protein sequence: CAWARDGYTF. Together with reference TRBV30 and TRBJ1-2, the CDR3 gives the full variable domain: SQTIHQWPATLVQPVGSPLSLECTVEGTSNPNLYWYRQAAGRGLQLLFYSVGIGQISSEVPQNLSASRPQDRQFILSSKKLLLSDSGFYLCAWARDGYTFGSGTRLTVV.

The rearrangement joins TRBV27 to TRBJ2-5; unclear D gene. The V end was cut by 4 bases, the J end by 5 bases, with 14 bases between. Germline CDR1 reads MNHEY; CDR2 reads SMNVEV (reference sequence). The CDR3 has 14 amino acids. This CDR3 is CASSSHTSQETQYF. As DNA, the CDR3 is TGTGCCAGCAGTTCCCACACCTCTCAGGAGACCCAGTACTTC.

There are a few counts of this clone. The genes are TRBV5-4 and TRBJ2-7; TRBD1 matches 7 bases. The CDR3 spans 16 residues. Germline V CDR1 and CDR2: SGHNT, YYREEE (reference sequence). V was clipped by 0 bases and J by 0 bases; unmatched bases: 6. CDR3: CASSLARGTASYEQYF. In nucleotides, the CDR3 is TGTGCCAGCAGCTTGGCCAGGGGGACAGCCTCCTACGAGCAGTACTTC.

The CDR3 loop reads CASKSGQGGETQYF. The CDR3 DNA sequence: TGCGCCAGCAAGTCGGGACAGGGTGGAGAGACCCAGTACTTC. The rearrangement links TRBV5-1 to TRBJ2-5; 9 nucleotides line up with TRBD1. The CDR3 totals 14 residues. V gave up 6 bases and J gave up 4 bases; unmatched junction bases: 7. Germline assignment: CDR1 SGHRS and CDR2 YFSETQ.

The CDR3 here is CSVVHRGDEKLFF. The CDR3, as DNA: TGCAGCGTGGTCCACAGAGGGGATGAAAAACTGTTTTTT. The chain carries TRBV29-1 and TRBJ1-4; a weak D match, TRBD1 (5 bases). The CDR3 runs to 13 residues. V was cut by 6 bases and J by 6 bases, with 14 bases left in between. Germline CDR1 reads SQVTM; CDR2 reads ANQGSEA.

The genes are TRBV18 and TRBJ2-7; unclear D gene. V gave up 6 bases and J gave up 4 bases, with 19 bases separating them. Germline CDR1 KGHSH, CDR2 LQKENI. The CDR3 spans 15 residues. The CDR3 DNA reads TGTGCCAGCTCGGACGCAGTCCCATCTACGTACGAGCAGTACTTC. It is translated as CASSDAVPSTYEQYF.